The 26 T cell receptor beta chains given below trace back to one sample, sequenced in a study of CD8 T cells in ankylosing spondylitis. MiXCR, run by TCRdb on the 5' RACE reads, gives a single entry per CDR3 protein. The table shows about 69,000 distinct CDR3 sequences, with about 5.4% occurring only once. Sequences were obtained from blood, either unsorted or a sorted T cell fraction (not recorded which). These receptors were taken from a male donor with ankylosing spondylitis or in good health (not recorded which).

This clonotype showed up many times. V usage is TRBV10-3 and J usage is TRBJ2-5, with a weak D call TRBD2 (6 bases). CDR1 and CDR2 (germline): ENHRY, SYGVKD. V lost 9 bases and J 5 bases, leaving 19 bases between the germline ends. The CDR3 is made up of 14 amino acids. As DNA, the CDR3 is TGTGCCATAGGCGGAGGGCCTGGGGGGGAGACCCAGTACTTC. Translation: CAIGGGPGGETQYF.

This clonotype was picked up many times. The chain uses TRBV20-1 and TRBJ1-2, with no clear D. The CDR3 has 12 residues. CDR1 and CDR2 from the germline V gene are DFQATT and SNEGSKA (reference sequence). V was trimmed by 3 bases and J by 1 base, leaving 6 bases between them. As DNA, the CDR3 is TGCAGTGCTAGGGAGGTTAACTATGGCTACACCTTC. This sequence encodes CSAREVNYGYTF.

This clonotype showed up many times. The chain links TRBV7-9 to TRBJ2-7, with D possibly being TRBD1 (6 bases). The CDR3 is made up of 12 amino acids. Germline CDR1 and CDR2: SEHNR and FQNEAQ (reference sequence). The V end was cut by 4 bases, the J end by 5 bases, with 9 bases between. The CDR3 DNA sequence: TGTGCCAGCAGCTCGGACAGTCACGAGCAGTACTTC. Translated, it gives CASSSDSHEQYF.

In this sample, this clonotype turned up many times. The rearrangement joins TRBV5-1 to TRBJ2-3; TRBD1 agrees at 9 bases. Losses at the gene ends were 4 bases for V and 2 bases for J; bases not matched to a gene: 8. The germline V gene encodes CDR1 SGHRS and CDR2 YFSETQ. The CDR3 sequence is 16 residues long. The CDR3 loop is CASSQTGGPVTDTQYF. CDR3 nucleotides: TGCGCCAGCAGCCAAACAGGGGGCCCCGTCACAGATACGCAGTATTTT. Looking up the rest from reference TRBV5-1 and TRBJ2-3 gives the full variable domain: KAGVTQTPRYLIKTRGQQVTLSCSPISGHRSVSWYQQTPGQGLQFLFEYFSETQRNKGNFPGRFSGRQFSNSRSEMNVSTLELGDSALYLCASSQTGGPVTDTQYFGPGTRLTVL.

J is TRBJ2-2 and V is TRBV7-9; TRBD1 aligns across 7 bases. Germline CDR1 reads SEHNR; CDR2 reads FQNEAQ (reference sequence). This CDR3 contains 14 residues. V lost 6 bases to trimming and J lost 2 bases; unmatched junction nucleotides: 3. The CDR3 DNA sequence: TGTGCCAGCAGGAAGGGGGCAAACACCGGGGAGCTGTTTTTT. Residues: CASRKGANTGELFF. The full variable domain, rest sourced from reference TRBV7-9 and TRBJ2-2, is DTGVSQNPRHKITKRGQNVTFRCDPISEHNRLYWYRQTLGQGPEFLTYFQNEAQLEKSRLLSDRFSAERPKGSFSTLEIQRTEQGDSAMYLCASRKGANTGELFFGEGSRLTVL.

The sample holds many counts of this clonotype. V is TRBV18 and J is TRBJ2-3; unclear D gene. The ends were cut back, 3 bases at V and 3 bases at J, with 7 bases in the middle. Germline CDR1 reads KGHSH; CDR2 reads LQKENI. The CDR3 has 13 amino acids. The CDR3 sequence is CASSPGSTDTQYF. CDR3 sequence (DNA): TGTGCCAGCTCACCGGGCAGTACAGATACGCAGTATTTT.

This clonotype was counted only a few times. J is TRBJ2-1 and V is TRBV5-6; weak D call: TRBD2 (6 bases). There are 14 residues in the CDR3. Trimming removed 0 bases at V and 6 bases at J, with 10 bases between. The germline gives CDR1 SGHDT, CDR2 YYEEEE. CDR3 DNA sequence: TGTGCCAGCAGCTTGGGTGGGCGGGGCAATGAGCAGTTCTTC. Amino acids: CASSLGGRGNEQFF.

This clonotype showed up many times. The V gene is TRBV7-9, the J gene TRBJ1-2; 8 bases fit TRBD1. CDR1 and CDR2 from the germline V gene are SEHNR and FQNEAQ (reference sequence). V trimming: 1 base; J trimming: 2 bases; junction bases outside the gene matches: 6. The CDR3 runs to 16 residues. This CDR3 is CASSLGQGALNYGYTF. CDR3 DNA sequence: TGTGCCAGCAGCTTAGGGCAGGGGGCCCTAAACTATGGCTACACCTTC.

This clonotype has a count of ten or more. The chain uses TRBV6-6 and TRBJ2-3; D is possibly TRBD2 (6 bases). Germline values: CDR1 MNHNY, CDR2 SVGAGI (reference sequence). V was clipped by 10 bases and J by 2 bases, with 16 bases between them. The CDR3 runs 14 residues. CDR3 region: CAIGTFGPTDTQYF. The CDR3 DNA reads TGTGCCATAGGGACTTTTGGACCCACAGATACGCAGTATTTT.

This clonotype is judged medium-sized. J is TRBJ2-1 and V is TRBV7-2; a possible D gene is TRBD2 (6 bases). Trimming shortened V by 1 base and J by 4 bases, and 8 bases separated the two germline ends. Germline V gene lookup returns CDR1 SGHTA and CDR2 FQGNSA. This CDR3 has 14 amino acids. The CDR3 region is CASSLGGVYNEQFF. The CDR3 DNA reads as TGTGCCAGCAGCTTAGGCGGGGTTTACAATGAGCAGTTCTTC.

The sample holds many counts of this clonotype. V and J are TRBV7-8 and TRBJ1-5; TRBD1 matches 10 bases. Unmatched junction bases numbered 9, after V lost 4 bases and J lost 0 bases. Germline assignment: CDR1 SGHVS and CDR2 FQNEAQ. This CDR3 is built from 18 residues. The CDR3 here is CASSWGQGSVGSNQPQHF. The CDR3 coding sequence is TGTGCCAGCAGCTGGGGACAGGGGAGCGTGGGTAGCAATCAGCCCCAGCATTTT.

This clonotype came up many times. The CDR3 reads CASKKGGRTDTQYF. Written as DNA, the CDR3 is TGTGCCAGCAAAAAGGGGGGGAGGACAGATACGCAGTATTTT. V and J are TRBV6-5 and TRBJ2-3; D possibly corresponds to TRBD2 (7 bases). The CDR3 runs 14 residues. V was clipped by 7 bases and J by 3 bases, with 14 bases between them. Germline lookup yields CDR1 MNHEY and CDR2 SVGAGI.

This clonotype was observed many times. V and J are TRBV7-6 and TRBJ2-1; TRBD2 is a possible D gene (7 bases). The V and J ends lost 4 bases and 7 bases respectively, with 11 bases between them. CDR3 length equals 13 residues. Per the germline V gene, CDR1 is SGHVS and CDR2 is FNYEAQ. CDR3 sequence (DNA): TGTGCCAGCAGCTCCGAGGGGGGGAATGAGCAGTTCTTC. Translating it yields CASSSEGGNEQFF.

Comments on this clonotype: This could be a read error, since a much larger clone is one nucleotide away. The genes are TRBV3-1 and TRBJ1-2, with D possibly matching TRBD1 (6 bases). The CDR3 runs to 15 residues. The V and J ends lost 0 bases and 8 bases respectively, with 16 bases between them. The V gene's germline CDR1 is LGHDT and CDR2 YNNKEL (reference sequence). The CDR3 loop reads CASSQDNGGREGYTF. The CDR3 DNA follows: TGTGCCAGCAGCCAAGATAACGGGGGGCGGGAAGGCTACACCTTC.

In its sample, this clonotype was seen many times. This chain uses TRBV28 with TRBJ2-5; D uncertain. Germline values: CDR1 MDHEN, CDR2 SYDVKM. Trimming pared 10 bases from V and 4 bases from J, leaving 19 bases between. The CDR3 length is 14 residues. In DNA form, the CDR3 reads TGTGCCACCTACTCTACTGGAAACGGAGAGACCCAGTACTTC. Its translation: CATYSTGNGETQYF.

This clonotype came up many times. The V and J genes are TRBV29-1 and TRBJ1-2; 7 bases agree with TRBD1. CDR3 length: 11 amino acids. The V segment lost 7 bases and the J segment 8 bases; nucleotides outside the gene matches: 7. Germline V CDR1 and CDR2: SQVTM, ANQGSEA. CDR3 in amino acids: CSGRGDSGYTF. The CDR3 bases are TGCAGCGGCAGGGGGGATTCGGGCTACACCTTC. Together with reference TRBV29-1 and TRBJ1-2, the CDR3 gives the full variable domain: SAVISQKPSRDICQRGTSLTIQCQVDSQVTMMFWYRQQPGQSLTLIATANQGSEATYESGFVIDKFPISRPNLTFSTLTVSNMSPEDSSIYLCSGRGDSGYTFGSGTRLTVV.

Many counts were recorded for this clonotype. The CDR3 protein is CASSYGSGTDTQYF. As DNA, the CDR3 is TGTGCCAGCAGTTATGGTTCGGGCACAGATACGCAGTATTTT. This chain connects TRBV6-5 to TRBJ2-3, with D hard to call. Trimming stripped 3 bases from V and 1 base from J, with 8 bases between. This CDR3 spans 14 amino acids. Germline V gene data show CDR1 as MNHEY and CDR2 as SVGAGI.

Ten or more counts support this clonotype. The chain carries TRBV28 and TRBJ1-1; D gene ambiguous. CDR1 is MDHEN and CDR2 is SYDVKM in the germline V gene. The CDR3 has 12 residues. The ends were cut back, 3 bases at V and 8 bases at J, with 10 bases in the middle. CDR3 coding DNA: TGTGCCAGCAGTTTGTTACGACGGGAAGCTTTCTTT. Translation gives CASSLLRREAFF.

There are a few counts of this clonotype. This may be a read error: a much more frequent sequence differs by one nucleotide. The chain has TRBV20-1 and TRBJ2-2, with 10 bases lining up with TRBD2. CDR1 and CDR2 (germline): DFQATT, SNEGSKA (reference sequence). This CDR3 contains 14 residues. V was pared by 5 bases and J by 6 bases, with 6 bases of the junction left unmatched. CDR3 nucleotides: TGCAGTGCTGCTAGCGGGGGATACGCCGGGGAGCTGTTTTTT. Protein: CSAASGGYAGELFF.

This clonotype was seen ten or more times. The CDR3 protein is CASSLRGSYNEQFF. The CDR3 DNA is TGCGCCAGCAGCTTGCGGGGGTCCTACAATGAGCAGTTCTTC. The chain is built from TRBV5-1 and TRBJ2-1; D might be TRBD2 (6 bases). This CDR3 contains 14 residues. Per germline, CDR1 SGHRS and CDR2 YFSETQ. Trimming left V 1 base short and J 1 base short, with 6 bases between.

This clonotype was detected many times. The V and J genes are TRBV5-1 and TRBJ1-1, with TRBD1 matching 10 bases. Trimming removed 0 bases from V and 3 bases from J; junction bases left unmatched: 11. Germline CDR1 SGHRS, CDR2 YFSETQ. The CDR3 has 18 residues. The CDR3 DNA reads TGCGCCAGCAGCTTGGAGGGACAGGGGTTTCTAGGTCACACTGAAGCTTTCTTT. It specifies CASSLEGQGFLGHTEAFF.

This clonotype was seen ten or more times. This chain uses TRBV2 with TRBJ2-5; the D gene is possibly TRBD1 (6 bases). The germline gives CDR1 SNHLY, CDR2 FYNNEI. The CDR3 is 11 amino acids. V was shortened by 7 bases and J by 4 bases, with 7 bases between the two germline ends. CDR3 coding DNA: TGTGCCAGCATAGGGGGAGAGACCCAGTACTTC. Amino acid sequence: CASIGGETQYF. Using reference TRBV2 and TRBJ2-5 for the parts outside the CDR3, the full variable domain is EPEVTQTPSHQVTQMGQEVILRCVPISNHLYFYWYRQILGQKVEFLVSFYNNEISEKSEIFDDQFSVERPDGSNFTLKIRSTKLEDSAMYFCASIGGETQYFGPGTRLLVL.

This clonotype was detected many times. This CDR3 is CASSHERQAPQETQYF. CDR3 in DNA: TGTGCCAGCAGTCATGAACGACAGGCCCCGCAAGAGACCCAGTACTTC. This chain joins TRBV28 and TRBJ2-5, with D possibly TRBD1 on 6 matching bases. Deletions cut 5 bases from V and 2 bases from J, with 18 bases between. The CDR3 runs to 16 residues. The V gene's germline CDR1 is MDHEN and CDR2 SYDVKM.

This clonotype was seen ten or more times. The chain combines TRBV5-5 with TRBJ2-7, with D unresolved. There are 13 residues in the CDR3. Germline loops: CDR1 SGHKS, CDR2 YYEKEE (reference sequence). The germline V and J ends were trimmed by 2 bases and 7 bases, with 13 bases remaining between them. The CDR3 region is CASSFTEFVEQYF. CDR3 coding DNA: TGTGCCAGCAGCTTTACAGAATTCGTGGAGCAGTACTTC.

This clonotype was picked up many times. The V gene is TRBV20-1, the J gene TRBJ2-1; 7 nucleotides align to TRBD2. The J segment lost 5 bases and the V segment lost 0 bases, leaving 4 bases of the junction unmatched. The CDR3 is 14 residues long. Germline V gene sequence: CDR1 DFQATT, CDR2 SNEGSKA (reference sequence). As DNA, the CDR3 is TGCAGTGCTAGAGATTCCGGGGGGAACAATGAGCAGTTCTTC. It is translated as CSARDSGGNNEQFF.

This clonotype showed up many times. This chain uses TRBV20-1 with TRBJ2-7; perhaps TRBD1 as D (5 bases). V was clipped by 3 bases and J by 2 bases, with 23 bases between them. The CDR3 runs to 17 residues. Germline V gives CDR1 DFQATT, CDR2 SNEGSKA (reference sequence). CDR3 in amino acids: CSARAHTGEVVAYEQYF. The CDR3 coding sequence is TGCAGTGCTAGGGCTCATACAGGTGAGGTGGTAGCCTACGAGCAGTACTTC.